These T cell receptor beta chains were read from a single sample in a study of CD8+CD57+ T cells in acquired aplastic anemia. TCRdb re-analysed the reads in MiXCR, keeping a single row per CDR3 protein. The sample contains 110,000 or so distinct CDR3 sequences, 40% to 65% of which appear only once. Sample: sorted CD4+, CD8+, or CD8+CD57+ T cells (not recorded which) from PBMCs. The receptors derive from a human donor in good health, serving as a control. The CDR3 runs from the conserved cysteine through the conserved F or W. A D gene is named only where the DNA matches it firmly. Clone size is not always given. Where it is, it says once, few, many or a class for expanded clones.

D gene: .; V gene: TRBV20-1; J gene: TRBJ2-7; clone size: .; CDR3 protein: CSASSGHEQYF; CDR3 DNA: TGCAGTGCTTCGTCTGGCCACGAGCAGTACTTC
D gene: .; V gene: TRBV7-9; J gene: TRBJ1-3; clone size: .; CDR3 protein: CASSLGRAGGNTIYF; CDR3 DNA: TGTGCCAGCAGCTTAGGGAGGGCCGGTGGAAACACCATATATTTT
D gene: TRBD2; V gene: TRBV24-1; J gene: TRBJ2-1; clone size: .; CDR3 protein: CATSVGGGPYNEQFF; CDR3 DNA: TGTGCCACCAGTGTTGGGGGAGGGCCTTACAATGAGCAGTTCTTC
D gene: TRBD1; V gene: TRBV10-3; J gene: TRBJ2-7; clone size: .; CDR3 protein: CAISPGQGSPLAF; CDR3 DNA: TGTGCCATCAGCCCGGGACAGGGCTCACCATTAGCCTTC
D gene: .; V gene: TRBV25-1; J gene: TRBJ1-2; clone size: few; CDR3 protein: CASREGLYGYTF; CDR3 DNA: TGTGCCAGCAGGGAGGGACTCTATGGCTACACCTTC
D gene: .; V gene: TRBV2; J gene: TRBJ1-2; clone size: .; CDR3 protein: CASSEVAREGGYTF; CDR3 DNA: TGTGCCAGCAGTGAAGTAGCGAGGGAGGGTGGCTACACCTTC
D gene: TRBD1; V gene: TRBV5-6; J gene: TRBJ2-2; clone size: few; CDR3 protein: CASSLRPWTGDNTGELFF; CDR3 DNA: TGTGCCAGCAGCTTGAGGCCCTGGACAGGAGACAACACCGGGGAGCTGTTTTTT
D gene: TRBD2; V gene: TRBV11-2; J gene: TRBJ2-1; clone size: many; CDR3 protein: CASSPGTSGGNEQFF; CDR3 DNA: TGTGCCAGCAGCCCCGGGACTAGCGGGGGCAATGAGCAGTTCTTC
D gene: .; V gene: TRBV25-1; J gene: TRBJ2-5; clone size: .; CDR3 protein: CASSGGGRGRAGQYF; CDR3 DNA: TGTGCCAGCAGTGGGGGGGGCAGGGGGCGCGCTGGCCAGTACTTC
D gene: TRBD2; V gene: TRBV2; J gene: TRBJ2-2; clone size: .; CDR3 protein: CASSGGLAGTGELFF; CDR3 DNA: TGTGCCAGCAGCGGGGGACTAGCGGGGACCGGGGAGCTGTTTTTT
D gene: .; V gene: TRBV6-1; J gene: TRBJ2-2; clone size: once; CDR3 protein: CASSVRKQDTGELFF; CDR3 DNA: TGTGCCAGCAGTGTCCGAAAACAAGACACCGGGGAGCTGTTTTTT
D gene: TRBD1; V gene: TRBV6-1; J gene: TRBJ1-2; clone size: many; CDR3 protein: CASSPLPGQGTLNYGYTF; CDR3 DNA: TGTGCCAGCAGTCCCCTACCGGGACAGGGGACCCTTAACTATGGCTACACCTTC
D gene: TRBD2; V gene: TRBV7-8; J gene: TRBJ2-2; clone size: few; CDR3 protein: CASSISGGGTGELLF; CDR3 DNA: TGTGCCAGCAGCATTAGCGGGGGCGGAACCGGGGAGCTGCTTTTT
D gene: TRBD2; V gene: TRBV7-8; J gene: TRBJ2-7; clone size: many; CDR3 protein: CASSEMLTSGLTEQYF; CDR3 DNA: TGTGCCAGCAGCGAGATGTTGACTAGCGGACTTACCGAGCAGTACTTC
D gene: TRBD1; V gene: TRBV24-1; J gene: TRBJ2-7; clone size: many; CDR3 protein: CATSDPGTGAYEQYF; CDR3 DNA: TGTGCCACCAGTGATCCCGGGACAGGTGCCTACGAGCAGTACTTC
D gene: TRBD1; V gene: TRBV20-1; J gene: TRBJ1-3; clone size: .; CDR3 protein: CSAEKGQGNTICF; CDR3 DNA: TGCAGTGCCGAAAAAGGACAGGGAAACACCATATGTTTT
D gene: TRBD2; V gene: TRBV4-3; J gene: TRBJ2-1; clone size: once; CDR3 protein: CASSHGTGGRYNEQFF; CDR3 DNA: TGCGCCAGCAGCCATGGGACGGGGGGACGCTACAATGAGCAGTTCTTC